The TCR beta chain described here comes from a study of yellow fever vaccine responses in identical twins. Notes on this clonotype: The antigen is unknown.

MiXCR, run by TCRdb on the RT-PCR reads, gives a single entry per CDR3 protein. The data hold some 35,000 distinct CDR3 sequences, with roughly 60% observed a single time. Per germline, CDR1 SGHVS and CDR2 FNYEAQ. Trimming cost V 1 base and J 3 bases; bases outside gene matches: 5. There are 15 residues in the CDR3. Study-wide results and limits: Reportedly, twins' vaccine T cell responses looked partly convergent and partly personalized.

Material: T cells from blood (PBMCs), unsorted or a sorted subset (not recorded which), obtained before or after yellow fever vaccination (not recorded which). The TCR comes from a woman younger than 35 who received the yellow fever vaccine. The rearrangement links TRBV7-6 to TRBJ2-7, with 8 bases aligning to TRBD1. For the CDR3, the DNA is TGTGCCAGCAGCTTAGACCGGGACAGGTTCTACGAGCAGTACTTC. This sequence encodes CASSLDRDRFYEQYF.